The present entry profiles one TCR beta chain with its context. No cognate antigen has been identified for it. Base qualities are not at hand, and no much larger clone is one base apart. There are 13 amino acids in the CDR3, from cysteine to phenylalanine inclusive. Just the 39-base CDR3 DNA is kept, in frame starting at base 1. V sheds 3 bases and J sheds 7 bases, leaving 12 bases between their ends. The germline V gene (reference sequence) gives CDR1 as DFQATT and CDR2 as SNEGSKA. The sample's time point label, in plain terms: baseline before first vaccination. Vaccinee samples came from UK trials COV001 and COV002, including a single-blind randomized controlled phase 2/3 trial of AZD1222 (ChAdOx1 nCoV-19) in healthy adults. For TCRbeta chain sequencing, PBMC samples from trial participants were taken at day 0 and at day 28 after the second dose. These data originate in a study of T cell responses to AZD1222 COVID-19 vaccine (dated by TCRdb to the early 2020s). At the level of the whole study: AZD1222 recipients given second doses at about 4 weeks or at about 12 weeks were pooled, since spike-specific TCR depth and breadth were not found to differ between the two schedules. A total of just over 230 trial participants underwent TCR sequencing, of whom about 200 had received two doses of AZD1222 and about 26 had received two doses of the MenACWY control vaccine. Enrollment into the trials was organized by age into subgroups of 18-55, 56-69 and 70-plus years, and those subgroups contained approximately 160, 26 and 62 TCR-sequenced participants, respectively.

The CDR3 regions of human TCRbeta chains were analyzed by immunosequencing. Per the original workflow: Repertoire TCRs were matched against a reference library of SARS-CoV-2-specific TCRs generated with the MIRA antigen-specificity platform. Breadth was defined as the fraction of unique TCRs that were SARS-CoV-2-associated, and depth was defined as the fraction of total T cells that were SARS-CoV-2-associated. Using the MIRA data, every spike-specific TCR was mapped to the spike region that the TCR reacted to and assigned to either a CD4 or a CD8 class. Log10-transformed breadth and depth values were compared by one-way ANOVA with Sidak's multiple comparisons tests. Not all clones reach the TCRdb copy of this immuneACCESS table, which keeps in-frame sequences only. Checked studies attribute under half of the gap to unresolved V genes and leave the rest unexplained. For V, J and clone size, that table is used; D and trimming come from the DNA. The sample data list about 140,000 clones, and around nine tenths of these were observed just once. The ten largest make up 5.5% of the sample.

What the study reported, not specific to this receptor: CD4 TCRs associated with the vaccine covered the entire spike protein, and the dominant responses were in regions 160-218 and 743-854. Participants were mostly white British, with more females than males. The authors suggested clonal diversity may have been underestimated. In the small 56-69-year group, the increase in depth fell short of significance, most likely because of low power. Reportedly, almost half of the unique spike-specific TCRs recognized epitopes lying outside the regions that are mutated in the B.1.351 and B.1.1.7 variants. Conclusions about previously exposed vaccinees were limited because only six AZD1222 recipients were SARS-CoV-2 seropositive at baseline. A significant rise in spike-specific TCR breadth and depth was observed after two AZD1222 doses relative to day 0 and relative to MenACWY recipients. Because no samples from the day 14 peak response were available, repertoires could be characterized only after the peak T cell response.

The source material was peripheral blood, sampled on day 0 of AZD1222 vaccination. Recombination connected TRBV20-1 to TRBJ1-4; the D gene cannot be resolved reliably. This clonotype was sampled from an adult in good health. The CDR3 loop reads CSASARMGEKLFF. The DNA sequence follows: TGCAGTGCTAGTGCCAGGATGGGTGAAAAACTGTTTTTT.